Listed below are T cell receptor beta chains from one sample, sequenced in a study of T-cell memory formation after mild COVID-19. TCRdb independently ran MiXCR on the 5' RACE reads; one entry per CDR3 protein. The sample records about 81,000 distinct CDR3 sequences, nearly 25% being singletons. What was sequenced was PBMCs or a T cell subset sorted from them (not recorded which). Source of these receptors: a man aged 18 to 29 who had mild COVID-19 (a few samples of this study predate the infection). Cell type and time point are not known. Each CDR3 is given with its conserved first and last residue. A D gene is named only where the DNA matches it firmly. For some rows the clone size is stated as once, few or many, or as a class when expanded; others skip it.

d_call j_call clone_size v_call cdr3_nt cdr3_aa
NA TRBJ1-5 NA TRBV20-1 TGCAGTGCTAGAGAGGGCAGCGGTCAGCCCCAGCATTTT CSAREGSGQPQHF
TRBD1 TRBJ1-1 NA TRBV4-1 TGCGCCAGCAGCCAAGGGTGGACAGGAGTCACTGAAGCTTTCTTT CASSQGWTGVTEAFF
TRBD1 TRBJ1-6 few TRBV7-7 TGTGCCAGCAGCTTAAGGGACAGAAGAAATTCACCCCTCCACTTT CASSLRDRRNSPLHF
NA TRBJ2-2 many TRBV4-3 TGCGCCAGCAGCCAAGAGGGGTTAAACACCGGGGAGCTGTTTTTT CASSQEGLNTGELFF
NA TRBJ2-7 NA TRBV20-1 TGCAGTGCTAGAGATTTAGGCGGACCAGGGGAGCAGTACTTC CSARDLGGPGEQYF
NA TRBJ1-6 few TRBV4-1 TGCGCCAGCAGCCCCTATCCGGGGGACCGGACCTCGCCCCTCCACTTT CASSPYPGDRTSPLHF
NA TRBJ2-7 few TRBV12-3/TRBV12-4 TGTGCCAGCAGTTTAAATGGCCGGGACGAGCAGTACTTC CASSLNGRDEQYF
NA TRBJ1-1 NA TRBV4-2 TGTGCCAGCACCATCGATCCCTTGAGCACTGAAGCTTTCTTT CASTIDPLSTEAFF
NA TRBJ1-3 NA TRBV4-3 TGCGCCAGCAGCCAAGGGCTTGCCCCCGGAAACACCATATATTTT CASSQGLAPGNTIYF
TRBD2 TRBJ2-5 NA TRBV3-1 TGTGCCAGCACAGGGCTAGCGGATCGGGAGACCCAGTACTTC CASTGLADRETQYF
TRBD2 TRBJ2-1 few TRBV4-1 TGCGCCAGCAGCCAGATTTCTAGCGGGGACTACAATGAGCAGTTCTTC CASSQISSGDYNEQFF
NA TRBJ1-1 NA TRBV29-1 TGCAGCGTTTACGACACCGGTATTTCCAATGAAGCTTTCTTT CSVYDTGISNEAFF
NA TRBJ2-2 NA TRBV20-1 TGCAGTGCTAGAGATCGGGCCTCTCTGGGTGGGGAGCTGTTTTTT CSARDRASLGGELFF
TRBD2 TRBJ2-1 NA TRBV5-1 TGCGCCAGCCGACACCCTAGCGGTCCCGCCTACAATGAGCAGTTCTTC CASRHPSGPAYNEQFF
TRBD2 TRBJ2-1 many TRBV9 TGTGCCAGCAGCCCGCAGCGGGGGCCTTACAATGAGCAGTTCTTC CASSPQRGPYNEQFF
NA TRBJ2-5 few TRBV4-1 TGCGCCAGCAGCCAAGTGCTCGGCGGGGCATCTGAGACCCAGTACTTC CASSQVLGGASETQYF
TRBD1 TRBJ2-7 few TRBV2 TGTGCCGGGAGAAGCCAGGGGGCCTACGAGCAGTACTTC CAGRSQGAYEQYF
NA TRBJ2-3 many TRBV11-3 TGTGCCAGCAGCGCCCCTGGAGATACGCAGTATTTT CASSAPGDTQYF
TRBD1 TRBJ2-2 NA TRBV5-1 TGCGCCAGCTCGAAGGGACAGCGAAACACCGGGGAGCTGTTTTTT CASSKGQRNTGELFF
NA TRBJ2-5 few TRBV7-9 TGTGCCAGCAGCTTAAGGGGGTTGCGGACAAACCAAGAGACCCAGTACTTC CASSLRGLRTNQETQYF
NA TRBJ2-3 few TRBV10-2 TGCGCCAGCATCGACGTAGATACGCAGTATTTT CASIDVDTQYF
TRBD1 TRBJ1-2 NA TRBV29-1 TGCAGCGTTGAGCGAGTACTTGACAGGGGATATGGCTACACCTTC CSVERVLDRGYGYTF
NA TRBJ2-5 few TRBV14 TGTGCCAGCAGCCATGGCGGGGTTTACCGGGAGACCCAGTACTTC CASSHGGVYRETQYF
NA TRBJ2-7 NA TRBV4-2 TGTGCCAGCAGCCCTGGCCTCTGGGACGAGCAGTACTTC CASSPGLWDEQYF
NA TRBJ1-1 NA TRBV12-3/TRBV12-4 TGTGCCAGCACTTGGAACACTGAAGCTTTCTTT CASTWNTEAFF
TRBD2 TRBJ2-1 NA TRBV9 TGTGCCAGCAGCACCCGGGGGGGACGGAATGAGCAGTTCTTC CASSTRGGRNEQFF
NA TRBJ2-7 few TRBV7-9 TGTGCCAGCAGCCGATACTACGAGCAGTACTTC CASSRYYEQYF